One sample yielded the 20 T cell receptor beta chains listed below, sequenced in a study of T cell changes during pregnancy in multiple sclerosis. Sequencing used immunoSEQ multiplex PCR; TCRdb keeps in-frame clones, though not all of them. This sample has approximately 61,000 clones, with roughly 90% found just once. This sample comprised peripheral blood, obtained after pregnancy. The receptor set was obtained from a female donor in good health, enrolled as a control in a pregnancy study.

This chain connects TRBV6-6 to TRBJ1-2, with D maybe TRBD1 (6 bases). This CDR3 has 14 amino acids. V was pared by 7 bases and J by 5 bases, with 17 bases between. Germline V gives CDR1 MNHNY, CDR2 SVGAGI (reference sequence). CDR3 amino acids: CASTSPGGGYGYTF. The CDR3, as DNA: TGTGCCAGCACTTCCCCGGGGGGCGGGTATGGCTACACCTTC.

The V gene is TRBV6-5, the J gene TRBJ2-7; 7 nucleotides align to TRBD1. Losses at the gene ends were 5 bases for V and 3 bases for J; bases not matched to a gene: 7. The CDR3 is 14 residues long. Germline V gene sequence: CDR1 MNHEY, CDR2 SVGAGI. The CDR3 region is CASSDRPGGYEQYF. CDR3 in DNA: TGTGCCAGCAGTGACCGGCCAGGGGGCTACGAGCAGTACTTC.

J is TRBJ2-5 and V is TRBV29-1; the match to TRBD2 covers 11 bases. The junction had 2 bases not matched to a gene; V was cut back by 4 bases and J by 1 base. Germline V gene data show CDR1 as SQVTM and CDR2 as ANQGSEA. CDR3 length: 14 residues. The DNA of the CDR3 is TGCAGCGTTGCCGGGACTAGCGGCCAAGAGACCCAGTACTTC. It yields the protein CSVAGTSGQETQYF.

The chain carries TRBV30 and TRBJ1-5; D may be TRBD1 (6 bases). CDR1 is GTSNPN and CDR2 is SVGIG in the germline V gene (reference sequence). The CDR3 has 14 amino acids. V lost 1 base and J lost 4, with 11 bases in between. CDR3 residues: CAWSGVRGNQPQHF. CDR3 sequence (DNA): TGTGCCTGGAGTGGAGTCAGGGGTAATCAGCCCCAGCATTTT.

This rearrangement joins TRBV4-1 to TRBJ2-7; 10 bases line up with TRBD2. Germline V lookup: CDR1 MGHRA, CDR2 YSYEKL. CDR3 length: 18 residues. V lost 3 bases to trimming and J lost 0 bases; unmatched junction nucleotides: 11. This CDR3 is CASSHPVGAGGSSYEQYF. The CDR3 DNA sequence: TGCGCCAGCAGCCATCCTGTGGGAGCGGGAGGGAGCTCCTACGAGCAGTACTTC.

The J gene is TRBJ1-2, the V gene TRBV11-2; the D gene is possibly TRBD1 (5 bases). CDR1 and CDR2 (germline): SGHAT, FQNNGV. This CDR3 contains 14 residues. The ends were cut back, 2 bases at V and 3 bases at J, with 10 bases in the middle. This CDR3 is CASSLQGFDYGYTF. The CDR3 DNA reads as TGTGCCAGCAGCTTACAGGGTTTCGACTATGGCTACACCTTC.

The V call is TRBV30, the J call TRBJ2-1, with D tentatively TRBD1 (6 bases). Between the trimmed V and J ends, which lost 0 bases and 5 bases, there was a span of 8 bases. The CDR3 has 13 residues. The germline CDR1 and CDR2 sequences are GTSNPN and SVGIG (reference sequence). This CDR3 reads CAWSVNRDNEQFF. The DNA of the CDR3 is TGTGCCTGGAGTGTAAACAGGGACAATGAGCAGTTCTTC.

J is TRBJ1-1 and V is TRBV7-3; D perhaps matches TRBD1 (6 bases). V gave up 2 bases and J gave up 3 bases, with 7 bases separating them. Germline CDR1 and CDR2: SGHTA and FQGTGA. The CDR3 is made up of 13 amino acids. This chain's CDR3 is CASSLYRDTEAFF. For the CDR3, the DNA is TGTGCCAGCAGCTTATACAGGGACACTGAAGCTTTCTTT.

J is TRBJ1-1 and V is TRBV13; 7 nucleotides line up with TRBD1. Germline CDR1 and CDR2: PRHDT and FYEKMQ (reference sequence). V lost 3 bases and J lost 3; bases outside the gene matches: 10. The CDR3 runs 16 residues. The CDR3 DNA follows: TGTGCCAGCAGCTTCTGGACAGGAGGTACGGACACTGAAGCTTTCTTT. It is translated as CASSFWTGGTDTEAFF.

The chain links TRBV5-4 to TRBJ2-2; D is perhaps TRBD1 (6 bases). Germline CDR1 and CDR2: SGHNT and YYREEE (reference sequence). V dropped 4 bases and J dropped 7 bases, with 14 bases sitting between them. CDR3 length: 14 residues. The CDR3 DNA reads as TGTGCCAGCAGCGCGTGGGGGCAGGGCGGGGAGCTGTTTTTT. This sequence encodes CASSAWGQGGELFF.

This chain connects TRBV20-1 to TRBJ2-4; TRBD1 matches 7 bases. Germline V gives CDR1 DFQATT, CDR2 SNEGSKA (reference sequence). This CDR3 has 11 amino acids. The V gene end was trimmed by 3 bases and the J gene end by 9 bases; junction bases not matched to a gene: 2. The CDR3 here is CSARSGGIQYF. CDR3 in DNA: TGCAGTGCTAGGTCAGGGGGCATTCAGTACTTC.

The rearrangement links TRBV7-9 to TRBJ2-7, with TRBD2 as a possible D gene (6 bases). V dropped 4 bases and J dropped 5 bases, with 18 bases sitting between them. The CDR3 consists of 15 residues. Germline CDR1 and CDR2: SEHNR and FQNEAQ (reference sequence). The CDR3 region has the DNA TGTGCCAGCAGCTCCCGGAGGGCCGAAGGTGACGAGCAGTACTTC. It is translated as CASSSRRAEGDEQYF.

This clone has a single count. This chain links TRBV5-1 with TRBJ2-2; 12 bases map to TRBD2. The CDR3 contains 16 residues. The trim removed 0 bases at V and 4 bases at J, leaving 1 base unmatched. Germline loops: CDR1 SGHRS, CDR2 YFSETQ. CDR3 DNA sequence: TGCGCCAGCAGCTTGGCTAGCGGGGGGGCCACCGGGGAGCTGTTTTTT. This codes for CASSLASGGATGELFF.

This chain links TRBV6-6 with TRBJ2-2; tentatively, D is TRBD1 (6 bases). V was trimmed by 4 bases and J by 4 bases, leaving 10 bases between them. The CDR3 runs 14 residues. Germline V CDR1 and CDR2: MNHNY, SVGAGI (reference sequence). The CDR3 here is CASSLQTGTGELFF. The CDR3 nucleotides are TGTGCCAGCAGTTTACAGACAGGCACCGGGGAGCTGTTTTTT.

The V and J genes are TRBV7-3 and TRBJ2-3, with 8 bases that match TRBD2. CDR3 length: 12 amino acids. With 3 bases clipped from V and 10 bases from J, the junction kept 3 bases outside the gene matches. Germline V CDR1 and CDR2: SGHTA, FQGTGA. This CDR3 reads CASSLAGGPQYF. The CDR3 nucleotides are TGTGCCAGCAGCTTGGCGGGGGGTCCGCAGTATTTT.

The V call is TRBV29-1, the J call TRBJ2-1; 12 nucleotides align to TRBD2. This CDR3 region has 16 residues. With 6 bases clipped from V and 4 bases from J, the junction kept 10 bases outside the gene matches. The germline V gene encodes CDR1 SQVTM and CDR2 ANQGSEA. This chain's CDR3 is CSVRPRLAGEYNEQFF. Written as DNA, the CDR3 is TGCAGCGTCCGACCCCGACTAGCGGGGGAATACAATGAGCAGTTCTTC.

This clone was seen only once. The J gene is TRBJ1-4, the V gene TRBV19; no clear D gene. Trimming left V 7 bases short and J 6 bases short, with 15 bases between. Germline V lookup: CDR1 LNHDA, CDR2 SQIVND (reference sequence). This CDR3 spans 14 amino acids. CDR3 sequence reads: CASNPGMGYEKLFF. The CDR3 DNA follows: TGTGCCAGTAACCCGGGGATGGGCTATGAAAAACTGTTTTTT. Using reference TRBV19 and TRBJ1-4 for the parts outside the CDR3, the full variable domain is DGGITQSPKYLFRKEGQNVTLSCEQNLNHDAMYWYRQDPGQGLRLIYYSQIVNDFQKGDIAEGYSVSREKKESFPLTVTSAQKNPTAFYLCASNPGMGYEKLFFGSGTQLSVL.

The rearrangement joins TRBV9 to TRBJ1-1; unclear D gene. From germline, CDR1 is SGDLS and CDR2 YYNGEE. V shed 1 base and J shed 7 bases, with 11 bases lying between them. The CDR3 has 13 residues. CDR3 sequence reads: CASSVTTVDEAFF. The CDR3 DNA is TGTGCCAGCAGCGTAACTACCGTCGATGAAGCTTTCTTT.

A single count supports this clone. The genes are TRBV28 and TRBJ2-7, with 7 positions matching TRBD2. J was trimmed by 4 bases and V by 3 bases; bases with no gene match: 6. The CDR3 is 14 amino acids. Germline V gene data show CDR1 as MDHEN and CDR2 as SYDVKM. This CDR3 is CASSFGGGLYEQYF. For the CDR3, the DNA is TGTGCCAGCAGTTTTGGGGGAGGGCTGTACGAGCAGTACTTC.

The chain links TRBV4-2 to TRBJ1-1; TRBD1 matches at 8 bases. Germline-derived CDR1 and CDR2 are LGHNA and YNFKEQ. V shed 1 base, J shed 7 bases, and the junction held 5 bases outside the gene matches. The CDR3 runs to 14 residues. CDR3 protein: CASSQGQGADEAFF. As DNA, the CDR3 is TGTGCCAGCAGCCAAGGGCAGGGGGCTGATGAAGCTTTCTTT.